The clone carrying this T cell receptor beta chain has just one count. This sample stems from a study of human T cells and chemical hapten exposure. Described time point: patch test 3, about 24 weeks after DPC sensitization. As for treatment: therapeutic diphenylcyclopropenone sensitization with weekly scalp DPC. RNA extraction used unfractionated whole blood as the source of total RNA. V lost 2 bases, J lost 2 bases, and 4 bases stayed unmatched. This CDR3 spans 15 amino acids. CDR1 is MDHEN and CDR2 is SYDVKM in the germline V gene. TCRdb re-derived calls from the RACE reads in MiXCR, one entry per CDR3 protein. The top ten clones hold about 2.3% of a sample with fewer than 40,000 distinct CDR3 sequences, 9.5% to 15% of them seen once.

The V call is TRBV28, the J call TRBJ2-5; 8 positions match TRBD2. Here the sequenced sample was whole blood, taken in connection with sensitization to the hapten diphenylcyclopropenone (DPC). This receptor was identified in a woman aged 40 to 49 with alopecia areata. Some clones in this sample may be carry-over from other donors' samples. The CDR3 nucleotides read TGTGCCAGCAGTTTAGTTAGCGGGACACAAGAGACCCAGTACTTC. Translated: CASSLVSGTQETQYF.